This T cell receptor beta chain is drawn from a study of blood T cell repertoires in COVID-19. Study at large: PBMCs, B-cell-depleted T cells, or T cells provided the cDNA or gDNA that made up the material.

In the authors' workflow: Counts of nucleated cells, estimated from reference gene primer amplification, were obtained. This table comes from immunoSEQ multiplex PCR, and its TCRdb copy is limited to in-frame clones, with some not included. That table gives V, J and clone size, and the DNA gave D and trimming. This sample carries some 490,000 clones, approximately 83% of them seen once, and the ten largest clones take approximately 2.9%. The CDR3 is made up of 15 amino acids. Looked up from germline, CDR1 is LNHDA and CDR2 is SQIVND (reference sequence). Trimming took 1 base from V and 4 from J; bases not matched to a gene: 3. As regards this clone: Other DNA sequences in this sample translate to the same CDR3.

This chain links TRBV19 with TRBJ2-7, with 11 positions matching TRBD2. The source of this sequence is a human donor in a cohort sampled during active COVID-19. The sample taken for sequencing was peripheral blood. In nucleotides, the CDR3 is TGTGCCAGTAGTATAGGAACTAGCGGGAGTTACGAGCAGTACTTC. Protein: CASSIGTSGSYEQYF. Full variable domain (missing parts from reference TRBV19 and TRBJ2-7): DGGITQSPKYLFRKEGQNVTLSCEQNLNHDAMYWYRQDPGQGLRLIYYSQIVNDFQKGDIAEGYSVSREKKESFPLTVTSAQKNPTAFYLCASSIGTSGSYEQYFGPGTRLTVT.